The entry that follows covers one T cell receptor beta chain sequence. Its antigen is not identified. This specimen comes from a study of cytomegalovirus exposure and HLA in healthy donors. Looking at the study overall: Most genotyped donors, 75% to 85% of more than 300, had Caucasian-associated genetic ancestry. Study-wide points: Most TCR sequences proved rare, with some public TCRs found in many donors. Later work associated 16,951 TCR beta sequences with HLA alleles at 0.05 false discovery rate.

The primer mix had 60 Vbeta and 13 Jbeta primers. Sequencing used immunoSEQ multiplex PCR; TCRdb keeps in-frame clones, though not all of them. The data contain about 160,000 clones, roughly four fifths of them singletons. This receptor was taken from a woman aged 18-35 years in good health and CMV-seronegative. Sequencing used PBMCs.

The CDR3 nucleotides are TGTGCCAGCAGTTACGGGAGGGATATGAACACTGAAGCTTTCTTT. This translates into CASSYGRDMNTEAFF. The chain has TRBV6-5 and TRBJ1-1; unclear D gene. V lost 2 bases and J lost 0, with 10 bases in between. This CDR3 spans 15 amino acids. Germline CDR1 and CDR2: MNHEY and SVGAGI.